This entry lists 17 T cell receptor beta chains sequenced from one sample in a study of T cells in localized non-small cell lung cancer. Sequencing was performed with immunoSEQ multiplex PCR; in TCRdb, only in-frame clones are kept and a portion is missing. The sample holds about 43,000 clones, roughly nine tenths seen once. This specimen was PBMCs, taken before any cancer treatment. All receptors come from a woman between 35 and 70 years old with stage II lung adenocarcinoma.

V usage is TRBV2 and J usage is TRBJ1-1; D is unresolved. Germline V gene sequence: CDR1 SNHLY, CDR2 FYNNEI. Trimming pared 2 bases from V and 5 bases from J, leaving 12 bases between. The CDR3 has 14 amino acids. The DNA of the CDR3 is TGTGCCAGCAGTGAAAGGACGGGCTGGACTGAAGCTTTCTTT. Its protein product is CASSERTGWTEAFF.

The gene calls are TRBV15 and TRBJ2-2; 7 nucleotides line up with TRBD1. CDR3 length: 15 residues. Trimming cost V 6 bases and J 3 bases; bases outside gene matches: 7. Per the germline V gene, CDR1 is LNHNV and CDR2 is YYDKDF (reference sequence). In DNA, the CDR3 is TGTGCCACCAGAGAAGACAGGGTGGACACCGGGGAGCTGTTTTTT. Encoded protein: CATREDRVDTGELFF.

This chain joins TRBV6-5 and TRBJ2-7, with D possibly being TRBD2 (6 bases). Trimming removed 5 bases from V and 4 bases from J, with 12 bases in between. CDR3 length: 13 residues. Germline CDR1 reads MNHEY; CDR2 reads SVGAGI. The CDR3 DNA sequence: TGTGCCAGCAGTCCGGGTAGCGGTTACGAGCAGTACTTC. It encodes CASSPGSGYEQYF.

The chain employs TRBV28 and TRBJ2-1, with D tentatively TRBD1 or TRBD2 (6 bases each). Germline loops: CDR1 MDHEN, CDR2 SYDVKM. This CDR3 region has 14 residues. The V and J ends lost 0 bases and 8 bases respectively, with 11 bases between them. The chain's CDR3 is CASSLWGGWDEQFF. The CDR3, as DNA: TGTGCCAGCAGTTTATGGGGGGGCTGGGATGAGCAGTTCTTC.

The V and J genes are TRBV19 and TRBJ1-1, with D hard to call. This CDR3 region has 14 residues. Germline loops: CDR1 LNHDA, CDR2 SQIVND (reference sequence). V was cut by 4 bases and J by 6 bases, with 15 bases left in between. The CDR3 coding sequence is TGTGCCAGTAGTACGGGCGTAGGAGTGGCTGAAGCTTTCTTT. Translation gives CASSTGVGVAEAFF. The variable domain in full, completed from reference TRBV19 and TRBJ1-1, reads DGGITQSPKYLFRKEGQNVTLSCEQNLNHDAMYWYRQDPGQGLRLIYYSQIVNDFQKGDIAEGYSVSREKKESFPLTVTSAQKNPTAFYLCASSTGVGVAEAFFGQGTRLTVV.

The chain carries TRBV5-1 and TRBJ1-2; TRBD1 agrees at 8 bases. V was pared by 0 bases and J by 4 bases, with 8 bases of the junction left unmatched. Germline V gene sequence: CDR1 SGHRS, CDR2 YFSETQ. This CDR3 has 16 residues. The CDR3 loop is CASSLGTPGQGYGYTF. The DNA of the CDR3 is TGCGCCAGCAGCTTGGGGACTCCCGGACAGGGCTATGGCTACACCTTC. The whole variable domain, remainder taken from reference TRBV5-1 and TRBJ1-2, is KAGVTQTPRYLIKTRGQQVTLSCSPISGHRSVSWYQQTPGQGLQFLFEYFSETQRNKGNFPGRFSGRQFSNSRSEMNVSTLELGDSALYLCASSLGTPGQGYGYTFGSGTRLTVV.

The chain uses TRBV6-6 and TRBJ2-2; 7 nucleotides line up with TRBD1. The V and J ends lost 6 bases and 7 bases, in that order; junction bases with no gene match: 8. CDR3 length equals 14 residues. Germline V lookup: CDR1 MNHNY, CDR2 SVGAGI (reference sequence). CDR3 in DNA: TGTGCCAGCAGCCCATACAGGGGCGGCGGGGAGCTGTTTTTT. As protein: CASSPYRGGGELFF.

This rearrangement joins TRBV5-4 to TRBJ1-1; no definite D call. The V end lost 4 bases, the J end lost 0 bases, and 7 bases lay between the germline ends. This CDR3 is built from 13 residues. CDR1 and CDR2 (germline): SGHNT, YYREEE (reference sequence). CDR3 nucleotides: TGTGCCAGCAGCCTGGACGTGAACACTGAAGCTTTCTTT. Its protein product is CASSLDVNTEAFF. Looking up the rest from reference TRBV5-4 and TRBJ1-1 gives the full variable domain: ETGVTQSPTHLIKTRGQQVTLRCSSQSGHNTVSWYQQALGQGPQFIFQYYREEENGRGNFPPRFSGLQFPNYSSELNVNALELDDSALYLCASSLDVNTEAFFGQGTRLTVV.

This chain's CDR3 is CASSLDEGASQHF. The CDR3 nucleotides read TGTGCCAGCAGCTTAGACGAGGGTGCGTCCCAGCATTTT. The gene calls are TRBV7-6 and TRBJ1-5; no reliable D call. Germline V gives CDR1 SGHVS, CDR2 FNYEAQ. Trimming removed 1 base at V and 11 bases at J, with 12 bases between. CDR3 length equals 13 residues.

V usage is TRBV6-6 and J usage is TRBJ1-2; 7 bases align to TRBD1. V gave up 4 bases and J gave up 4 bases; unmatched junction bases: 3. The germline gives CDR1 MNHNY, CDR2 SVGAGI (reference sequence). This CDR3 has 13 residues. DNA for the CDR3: TGTGCCAGCAGTTTGACAGGGACCTATGGCTACACCTTC. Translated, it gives CASSLTGTYGYTF.

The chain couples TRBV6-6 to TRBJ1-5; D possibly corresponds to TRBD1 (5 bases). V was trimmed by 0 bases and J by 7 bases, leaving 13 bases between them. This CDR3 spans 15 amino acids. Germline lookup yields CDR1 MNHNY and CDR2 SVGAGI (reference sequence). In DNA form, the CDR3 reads TGTGCCAGCAGTTACTCGAATCAGGGTGGGCAGCCCCAGCATTTT. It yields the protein CASSYSNQGGQPQHF.

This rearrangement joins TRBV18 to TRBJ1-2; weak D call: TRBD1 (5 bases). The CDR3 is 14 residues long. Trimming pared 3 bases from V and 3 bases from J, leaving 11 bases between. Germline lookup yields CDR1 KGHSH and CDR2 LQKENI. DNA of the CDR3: TGTGCCAGCTCACCCCGAGGGGCCGACTATGGCTACACCTTC. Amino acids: CASSPRGADYGYTF.

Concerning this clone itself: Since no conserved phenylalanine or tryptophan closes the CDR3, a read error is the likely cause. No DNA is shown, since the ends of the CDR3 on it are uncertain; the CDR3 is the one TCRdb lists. This CDR3 is CSVDGTDG. This chain joins TRBV29-1 and TRBJ2-3. Germline CDR1 SQVTM, CDR2 ANQGSEA. The CDR3 is 8 amino acids long, termini counted.

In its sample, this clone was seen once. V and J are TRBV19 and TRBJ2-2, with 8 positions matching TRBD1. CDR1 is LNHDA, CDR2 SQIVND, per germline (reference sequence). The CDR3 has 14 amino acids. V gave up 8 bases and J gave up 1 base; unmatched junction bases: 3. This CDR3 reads CASGGTGNTGELFF. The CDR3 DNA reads TGTGCCAGTGGAGGGACAGGGAACACCGGGGAGCTGTTTTTT.

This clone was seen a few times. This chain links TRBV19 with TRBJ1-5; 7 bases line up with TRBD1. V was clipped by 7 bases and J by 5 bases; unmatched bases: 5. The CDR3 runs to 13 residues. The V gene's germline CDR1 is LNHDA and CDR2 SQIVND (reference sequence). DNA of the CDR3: TGTGCCAGTACGACAGGGTTCCATCAGCCCCAGCATTTT. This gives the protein CASTTGFHQPQHF.

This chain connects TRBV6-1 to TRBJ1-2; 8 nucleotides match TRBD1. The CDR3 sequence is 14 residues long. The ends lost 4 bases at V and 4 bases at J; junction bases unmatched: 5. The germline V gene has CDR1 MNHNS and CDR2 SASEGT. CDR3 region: CASSVDREGYGYTF. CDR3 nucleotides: TGTGCCAGCAGTGTGGACAGGGAAGGCTATGGCTACACCTTC.

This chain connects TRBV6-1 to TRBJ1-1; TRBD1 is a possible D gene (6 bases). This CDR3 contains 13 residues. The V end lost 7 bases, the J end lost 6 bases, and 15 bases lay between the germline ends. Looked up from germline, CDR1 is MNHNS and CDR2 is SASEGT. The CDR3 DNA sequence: TGTGCCAGCACCACCCTGGGACAAGCTGAAGCTTTCTTT. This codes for CASTTLGQAEAFF.